The rows below give T cell receptor beta chains drawn from one sample of a study of Graves' ophthalmopathy and Graves' hyperthyroidism. TCRdb used MiXCR to reprocess the multiplex PCR reads, holding one entry per CDR3 protein. The sample carries about 500,000 distinct CDR3 sequences, just under 40% recorded once. The sample comprised peripheral blood or thyroid tissue (not recorded which). These receptors originate from an adult man with Graves' hyperthyroidism. Both conserved end residues are trimmed from each CDR3. Where a row states a size, it is once, few, many or the class of an expanded clone; other rows omit it.

clone_size: few
v_call: TRBV12-3/TRBV12-4
cdr3_aa: ASSYPPPSGGILSTDTQY

clone_size: -
v_call: TRBV7-3
cdr3_aa: ASSLSAGTAVETQY

clone_size: -
v_call: TRBV6-6
cdr3_aa: ASSYPFSGGTYEQY

clone_size: few
v_call: TRBV9
cdr3_aa: ASSVGWLAEETQY

clone_size: many
v_call: TRBV5-1
cdr3_aa: ASTQGGLVTEAF

clone_size: many
v_call: TRBV12-3/TRBV12-4
cdr3_aa: ASSLGLAGEGETQY

clone_size: few
v_call: TRBV24-1
cdr3_aa: ATDSPNTGELF

clone_size: many
v_call: TRBV5-1
cdr3_aa: ASSSEGEAF

clone_size: many
v_call: TRBV7-9
cdr3_aa: ASSEPDRGRETQY

clone_size: -
v_call: TRBV5-5
cdr3_aa: ASSFFLVGSEQY

clone_size: -
v_call: TRBV6-1
cdr3_aa: ASSRRDRGRNSPLH

clone_size: once
v_call: TRBV19
cdr3_aa: ASSSGPGQGAKGREKLF

clone_size: many
v_call: TRBV6-1
cdr3_aa: ASSEFQGSSESY

clone_size: -
v_call: TRBV29-1
cdr3_aa: SFTEETQY

clone_size: few
v_call: TRBV2
cdr3_aa: ASSGGGQETQY